These 19 T cell receptor beta chains came from one sample sequenced in a study of vaccination and CD4 T cells after COVID-19. No antigens are known for them. Treatment: approximately nine-day PBMC culture with coronavirus spike peptide pools or control peptides (ViraFEST assay). The Oncomine TCR Beta short-read assay was what sequenced the DNA obtained from cultured CD4+ T cells. TCRdb analysed the PCR reads with MiXCR anew, one entry per CDR3 protein. Among some 15,000 distinct CDR3 sequences, roughly two thirds were seen once, and the ten largest hold roughly 21%. The sample consisted of CD4+ T cells from blood, cultured in vitro. These receptor sequences come from a human donor who had recovered from COVID-19.

This clonotype was counted a few times. The chain is built from TRBV7-2 and TRBJ2-3, with 7 bases lining up with TRBD2. In germline, CDR1 is SGHTA, CDR2 FQGNSA. V trimming: 3 bases; J trimming: 6 bases; junction bases outside the gene matches: 12. CDR3 length: 16 amino acids. Here the CDR3 reads CASSFAAGEPGDTQYF. The CDR3 region has the DNA TGTGCCAGCAGCTTTGCGGCGGGGGAACCCGGGGATACGCAGTATTTT.

This clonotype showed up just a few times. For the CDR3, the DNA is TGTGCCAGAAGCACGGGACAGGTCATAGGCTACACCTTC. Residues: CARSTGQVIGYTF. The chain recombines TRBV5-3 with TRBJ1-2; 8 nucleotides line up with TRBD1. TRBV5-3 is given ORF status, its function remaining uncertain. The ends lost 4 bases at V and 8 bases at J; junction bases unmatched: 7. This CDR3 has 13 residues.

The gene calls are TRBV30 and TRBJ1-1; tentatively, D is TRBD1 (5 bases). Germline V gives CDR1 GTSNPN, CDR2 SVGIG (reference sequence). The length of the CDR3 is 14 residues. The germline V and J ends were trimmed by 0 bases and 3 bases, with 11 bases remaining between them. CDR3 DNA sequence: TGTGCCTGGAGTGTACGGGACTGGTACACTGAAGCTTTCTTT. It codes for CAWSVRDWYTEAFF.

The chain links TRBV7-9 to TRBJ2-3; D is tentatively TRBD1 or TRBD2 (5 bases each). Per germline, CDR1 SEHNR and CDR2 FQNEAQ (reference sequence). The CDR3 totals 16 residues. V was trimmed by 3 bases and J by 0 bases, leaving 13 bases between them. Here the CDR3 DNA reads TGTGCCAGCAGCTTTGATGACTGGGGGAGCACAGATACGCAGTATTTT. Translation gives CASSFDDWGSTDTQYF.

In its sample, this clonotype is medium-sized (0.01 to 0.1%). The chain employs TRBV27 and TRBJ2-7; 14 bases match TRBD2. J lost 9 bases, V lost 5 bases, and 9 bases had no gene match. This CDR3 is 15 amino acids long. From germline, CDR1 is MNHEY and CDR2 SMNVEV (reference sequence). The CDR3 nucleotides read TGTGCCAGCAGTCTAGAAAAGGGACTAGCGGGAGTGCAGTACTTC. This encodes CASSLEKGLAGVQYF.

The chain is built from TRBV7-9 and TRBJ2-2; 7 bases agree with TRBD2. Germline CDR1 reads SEHNR; CDR2 reads FQNEAQ (reference sequence). Trimming took 2 bases from V and 10 from J; bases not matched to a gene: 13. The CDR3 loop spans 16 amino acids. CDR3 sequence reads: CASSLNPPTSEPELFF. CDR3 DNA: TGTGCCAGCAGCTTAAATCCCCCTACTAGCGAGCCGGAGCTGTTTTTT.

This clonotype was seen only a few times. The chain employs TRBV20-1 and TRBJ1-4; D ambiguous. Trimming cost V 5 bases and J 2 bases, with 12 bases left between them. The CDR3 is 14 amino acids. CDR1 and CDR2 (germline): DFQATT, SNEGSKA (reference sequence). CDR3 amino acids: CSAPPEGTNEKLFF. The CDR3 DNA reads as TGCAGTGCTCCCCCCGAGGGCACTAATGAAAAACTGTTTTTT.

The chain combines TRBV20-1 with TRBJ1-5; 7 positions agree with TRBD1. CDR1 DFQATT and CDR2 SNEGSKA come from the germline V gene (reference sequence). The CDR3 has 15 amino acids. Unmatched junction bases numbered 9, after V lost 4 bases and J lost 3 bases. CDR3 bases: TGCAGTGCTATTTCAGGGGGAGGAATCAATCAGCCCCAGCATTTT. Translating it yields CSAISGGGINQPQHF.

V gene TRBV5-4 combines with J gene TRBJ1-2, with TRBD1 matching 8 bases. The CDR3 contains 14 residues. Looked up from germline, CDR1 is SGHNT and CDR2 is YYREEE (reference sequence). V trimming: 4 bases; J trimming: 8 bases; junction bases outside the gene matches: 10. The CDR3 loop reads CASSNLGQGRGYTF. Written as DNA, the CDR3 is TGTGCCAGCAGCAATCTCGGACAGGGTCGGGGCTACACCTTC.

The chain couples TRBV7-2 to TRBJ2-5; tentatively, D is TRBD2 (5 bases). The germline V gene encodes CDR1 SGHTA and CDR2 FQGNSA. V was shortened by 4 bases and J by 2 bases, with 11 bases between the two germline ends. This CDR3 has 14 amino acids. CDR3 region: CASSWATGQETQYF. The CDR3 DNA sequence: TGTGCCAGCAGCTGGGCCACGGGGCAAGAGACCCAGTACTTC.

V is TRBV10-3 and J is TRBJ2-2; D is uncertain. Germline loops: CDR1 ENHRY, CDR2 SYGVKD. V was shortened by 7 bases and J by 5 bases, with 14 bases between the two germline ends. This CDR3 has 14 amino acids. CDR3 sequence: CAITDKVGTGELFF. CDR3 sequence (DNA): TGTGCCATCACAGACAAGGTGGGGACCGGGGAGCTGTTTTTT.

The gene calls are TRBV19 and TRBJ1-5; 10 nucleotides align to TRBD1. The CDR3 runs to 15 residues. Germline V gene sequence: CDR1 LNHDA, CDR2 SQIVND (reference sequence). After removal of 5 bases from V and 4 bases from J, the junction contained 5 bases not matched to a gene. The CDR3 protein is CASSLLGQGNQPQHF. The CDR3, as DNA: TGTGCCAGTAGTCTACTGGGACAGGGGAATCAGCCCCAGCATTTT.

In the case of this clonotype: One end of the junction varies from germline; a read error may be responsible. V and J are TRBV19 and TRBJ2-3, with 7 nucleotides matching TRBD2. The CDR3 is 13 amino acids. Germline V gene lookup returns CDR1 LNHDA and CDR2 SQIVND (reference sequence). CDR3 in amino acids: CASSSGRTDTQYF. The CDR3 bases are TGCGCCAGTTCTAGCGGCCGCACAGATACGCAGTATTTT. Full variable domain (rest looked up from reference TRBV19 and TRBJ2-3): DGGITQSPKYLFRKEGQNVTLSCEQNLNHDAMYWYRQDPGQGLRLIYYSQIVNDFQKGDIAEGYSVSREKKESFPLTVTSAQKNPTAFYLCASSSGRTDTQYFGPGTRLTVL.

The rearrangement uses TRBV28 and TRBJ1-5; no clear D. Trimming took off 8 bases at V and 3 bases at J, with 11 bases between the two ends. Per the germline V gene, CDR1 is MDHEN and CDR2 is SYDVKM. This CDR3 is built from 13 residues. This chain's CDR3 is CASLRAYNQPQHF. The CDR3 DNA sequence: TGTGCCAGCCTTCGGGCCTACAATCAGCCCCAGCATTTT.

This clonotype turned up a few times. The chain employs TRBV19 and TRBJ1-5; tentatively, D is TRBD1 (5 bases). Germline CDR1 reads LNHDA; CDR2 reads SQIVND (reference sequence). CDR3 length: 12 amino acids. Between the trimmed V and J ends, which lost 9 bases and 3 bases, there was a span of 9 bases. CDR3 coding DNA: TGTGCCAGCGGGGGATTCAATCAGCCCCAGCATTTT. Its protein product is CASGGFNQPQHF.

This chain joins TRBV14 and TRBJ1-1; D is ambiguous. Germline V gene data show CDR1 as SGHDN and CDR2 as FVKESK. The V end lost 1 base, the J end lost 8 bases, and 8 bases lay between the germline ends. The CDR3 runs 12 residues. The CDR3 DNA follows: TGTGCCAGCAGCCAAGCGGGTTGGGAAGCTTTCTTT. Translated: CASSQAGWEAFF.

This chain connects TRBV20-1 to TRBJ1-1; no reliable D call. Per germline, CDR1 DFQATT and CDR2 SNEGSKA (reference sequence). CDR3 length equals 12 residues. Trimming stripped 0 bases from V and 3 bases from J, with 5 bases between. CDR3 sequence (DNA): TGCAGTGCTAGAGACGTTTACACTGAAGCTTTCTTT. Its translation is CSARDVYTEAFF.

The CDR3 sequence: CASSSQTSTDTQYF. For the CDR3, the DNA is TGTGCCAGCAGCTCCCAGACTAGCACAGATACGCAGTATTTT. The rearrangement joins TRBV7-2 to TRBJ2-3; D remains unclear. This CDR3 is 14 amino acids long. Germline loops: CDR1 SGHTA, CDR2 FQGNSA. V was trimmed by 4 bases and J by 0 bases, leaving 8 bases between them.

The chain has TRBV12-3 or TRBV12-4 and TRBJ2-1; TRBD1 is a possible D gene (6 bases). This CDR3 has 15 residues. V was shortened by 8 bases and J by 3 bases, with 17 bases between the two germline ends. CDR3: CASCRPRTDYNEQFF. The CDR3 DNA reads TGTGCCAGCTGCCGACCCCGGACAGACTACAATGAGCAGTTCTTC.